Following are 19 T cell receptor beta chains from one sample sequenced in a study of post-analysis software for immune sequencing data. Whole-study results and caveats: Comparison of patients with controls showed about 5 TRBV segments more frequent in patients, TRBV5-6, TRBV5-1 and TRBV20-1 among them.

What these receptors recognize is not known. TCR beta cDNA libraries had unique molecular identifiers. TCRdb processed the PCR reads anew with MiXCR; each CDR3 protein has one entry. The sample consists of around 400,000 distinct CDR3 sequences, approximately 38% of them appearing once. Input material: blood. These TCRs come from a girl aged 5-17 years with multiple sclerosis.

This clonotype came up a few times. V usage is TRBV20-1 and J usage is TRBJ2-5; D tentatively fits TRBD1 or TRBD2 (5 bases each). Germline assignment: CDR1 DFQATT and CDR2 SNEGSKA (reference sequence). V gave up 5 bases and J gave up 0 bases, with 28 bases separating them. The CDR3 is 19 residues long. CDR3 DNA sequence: TGCAGTGCTCCCGAATGGGAGAAGGTCTCCCTGGGGGACCAAGAGACCCAGTACTTC. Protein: CSAPEWEKVSLGDQETQYF.

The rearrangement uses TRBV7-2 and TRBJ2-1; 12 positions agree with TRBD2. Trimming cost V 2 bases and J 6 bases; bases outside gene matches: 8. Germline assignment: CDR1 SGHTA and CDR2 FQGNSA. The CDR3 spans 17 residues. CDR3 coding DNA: TGTGCCAGCAGCTTATATCCCGGACTAGCGGGGTCCAATGAGCAGTTCTTC. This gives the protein CASSLYPGLAGSNEQFF.

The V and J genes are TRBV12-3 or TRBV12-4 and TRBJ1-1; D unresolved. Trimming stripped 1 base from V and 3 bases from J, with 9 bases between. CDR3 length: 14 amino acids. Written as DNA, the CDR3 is TGTGCCAGCAGTTTAGTCAATGTCGACACTGAAGCTTTCTTT. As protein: CASSLVNVDTEAFF.

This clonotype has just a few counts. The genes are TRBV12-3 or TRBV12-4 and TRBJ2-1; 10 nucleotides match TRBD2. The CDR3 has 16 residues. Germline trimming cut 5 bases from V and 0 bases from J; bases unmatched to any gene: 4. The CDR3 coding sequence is TGTGCCAGCAGTGGTAGCGGGGGGAGCTCCTACAATGAGCAGTTCTTC. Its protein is CASSGSGGSSYNEQFF.

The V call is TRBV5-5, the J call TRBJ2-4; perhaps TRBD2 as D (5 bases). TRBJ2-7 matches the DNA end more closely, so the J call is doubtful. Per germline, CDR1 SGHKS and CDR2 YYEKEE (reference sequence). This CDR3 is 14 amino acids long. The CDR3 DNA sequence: TGTGCCAGCAGCTTGGGAGTTAGCGTCCACGAGCAGTACTTC. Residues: CASSLGVSVHEQYF.

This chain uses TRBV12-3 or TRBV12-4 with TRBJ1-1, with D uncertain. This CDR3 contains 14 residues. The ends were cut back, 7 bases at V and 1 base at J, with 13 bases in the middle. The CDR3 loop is CASIPTGWNTEAFF. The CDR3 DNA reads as TGTGCCAGCATCCCAACGGGGTGGAACACTGAAGCTTTCTTT.

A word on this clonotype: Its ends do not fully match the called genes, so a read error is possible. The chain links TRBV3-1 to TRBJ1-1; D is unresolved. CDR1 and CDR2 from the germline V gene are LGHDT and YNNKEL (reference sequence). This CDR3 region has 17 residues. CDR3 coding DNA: TGTGCCAGCAGCCAAGATTCGGGAAGGGTGAGGAGGGCTGAAGTTTTCTTT. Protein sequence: CASSQDSGRVRRAEVFF.

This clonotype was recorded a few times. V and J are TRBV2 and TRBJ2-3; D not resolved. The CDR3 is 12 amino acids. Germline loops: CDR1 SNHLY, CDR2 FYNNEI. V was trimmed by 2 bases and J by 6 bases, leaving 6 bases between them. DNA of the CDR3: TGTGCCAGCAGTGAAACACACGATACGCAGTATTTT. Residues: CASSETHDTQYF.

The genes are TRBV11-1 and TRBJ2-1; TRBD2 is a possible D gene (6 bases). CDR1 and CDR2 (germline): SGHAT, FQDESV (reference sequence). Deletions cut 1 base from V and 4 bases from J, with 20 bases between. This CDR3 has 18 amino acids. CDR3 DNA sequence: TGTGCCAGCAGCTTAGGGAGTTGGGGCGCGGGGTCGTACAATGAGCAGTTCTTC. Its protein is CASSLGSWGAGSYNEQFF.

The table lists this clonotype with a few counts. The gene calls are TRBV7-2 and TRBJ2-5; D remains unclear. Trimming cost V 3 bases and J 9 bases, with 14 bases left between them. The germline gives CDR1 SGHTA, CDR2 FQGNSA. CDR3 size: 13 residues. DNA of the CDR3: TGTGCCAGCAGCTTTGGCGACCGTCTAGCCCAGTACTTC. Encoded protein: CASSFGDRLAQYF.

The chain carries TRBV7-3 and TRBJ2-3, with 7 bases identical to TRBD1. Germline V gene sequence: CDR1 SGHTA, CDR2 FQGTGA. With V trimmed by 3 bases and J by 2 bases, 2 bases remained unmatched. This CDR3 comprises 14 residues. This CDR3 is CASSLTGLTDTQYF. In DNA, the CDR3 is TGTGCCAGCAGCTTGACAGGGCTCACAGATACGCAGTATTTT.

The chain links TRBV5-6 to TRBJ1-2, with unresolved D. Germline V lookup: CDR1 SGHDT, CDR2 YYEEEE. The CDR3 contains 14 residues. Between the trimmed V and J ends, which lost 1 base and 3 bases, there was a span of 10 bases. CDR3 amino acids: CASSLWQHYYGYTF. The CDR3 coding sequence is TGTGCCAGCAGCTTGTGGCAGCACTACTATGGCTACACCTTC. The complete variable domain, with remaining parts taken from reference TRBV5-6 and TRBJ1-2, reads DAGVTQSPTHLIKTRGQQVTLRCSPKSGHDTVSWYQQALGQGPQFIFQYYEEEERQRGNFPDRFSGHQFPNYSSELNVNALLLGDSALYLCASSLWQHYYGYTFGSGTRLTVV.

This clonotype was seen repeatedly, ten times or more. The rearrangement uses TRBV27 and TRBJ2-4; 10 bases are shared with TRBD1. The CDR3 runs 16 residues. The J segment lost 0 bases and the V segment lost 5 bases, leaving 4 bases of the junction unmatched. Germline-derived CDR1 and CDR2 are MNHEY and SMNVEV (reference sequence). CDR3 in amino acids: CASSPDRGLAKNIQYF. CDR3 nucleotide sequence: TGTGCCAGCAGTCCTGACAGGGGGCTAGCCAAAAACATTCAGTACTTC.

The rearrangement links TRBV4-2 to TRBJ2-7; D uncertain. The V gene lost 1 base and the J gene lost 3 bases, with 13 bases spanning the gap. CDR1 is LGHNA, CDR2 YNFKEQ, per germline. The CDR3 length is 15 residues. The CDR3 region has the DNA TGTGCCAGCAGCCAAGTCGCAGACCCAAACTACGAGCAGTACTTC. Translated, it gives CASSQVADPNYEQYF.

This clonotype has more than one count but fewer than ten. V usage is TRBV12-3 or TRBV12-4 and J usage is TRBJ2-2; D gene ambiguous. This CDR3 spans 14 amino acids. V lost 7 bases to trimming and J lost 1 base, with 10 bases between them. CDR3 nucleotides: TGTGCCAGCAACTCCGACCGGAACACCGGGGAGCTGTTTTTT. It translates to CASNSDRNTGELFF.

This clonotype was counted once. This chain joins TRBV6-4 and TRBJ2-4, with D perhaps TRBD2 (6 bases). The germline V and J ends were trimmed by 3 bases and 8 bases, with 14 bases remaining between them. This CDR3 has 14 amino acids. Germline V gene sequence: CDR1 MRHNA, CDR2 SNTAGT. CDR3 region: CASSENGGEDIQYF. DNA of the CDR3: TGTGCCAGCAGTGAGAATGGAGGGGAAGACATTCAGTACTTC.

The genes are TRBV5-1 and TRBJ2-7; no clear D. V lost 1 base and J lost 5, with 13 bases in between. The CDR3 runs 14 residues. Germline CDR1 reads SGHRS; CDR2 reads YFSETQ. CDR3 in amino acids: CASSLQSGIDEQYF. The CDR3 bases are TGCGCCAGCAGCTTGCAGTCGGGCATCGACGAGCAGTACTTC.

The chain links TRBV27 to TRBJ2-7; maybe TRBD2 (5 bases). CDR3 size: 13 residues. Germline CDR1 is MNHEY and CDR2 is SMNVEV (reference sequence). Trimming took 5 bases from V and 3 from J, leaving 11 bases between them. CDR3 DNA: TGTGCCAGCAGTCCGACGGACTTCTACGAGCAGTACTTC. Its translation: CASSPTDFYEQYF.

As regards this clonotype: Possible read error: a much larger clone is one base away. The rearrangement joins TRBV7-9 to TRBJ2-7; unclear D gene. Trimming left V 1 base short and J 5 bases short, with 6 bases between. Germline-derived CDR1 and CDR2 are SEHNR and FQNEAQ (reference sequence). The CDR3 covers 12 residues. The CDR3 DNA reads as TGTGCCAGCAGCTTAGTCCCCCACGAGCAGTACTTC. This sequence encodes CASSLVPHEQYF.